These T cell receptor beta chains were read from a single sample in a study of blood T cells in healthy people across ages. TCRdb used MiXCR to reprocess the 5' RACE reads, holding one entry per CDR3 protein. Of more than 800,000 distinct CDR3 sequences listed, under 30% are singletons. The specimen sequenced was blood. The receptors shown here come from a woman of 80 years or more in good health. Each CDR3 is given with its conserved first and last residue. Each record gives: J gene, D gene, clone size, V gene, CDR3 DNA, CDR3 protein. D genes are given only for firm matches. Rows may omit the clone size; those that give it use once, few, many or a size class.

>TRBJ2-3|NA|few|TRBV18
TGTGCCAGCTCACAAGCCGGGACGGTAAGCACAGATACGCAGTATTTT
CASSQAGTVSTDTQYF
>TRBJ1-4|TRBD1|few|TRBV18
TGTGCCAGCTCACCACCGATCACCCGGGACAGGGGGCGCGTTCCAACTAATGAAAAACTGTTTTTT
CASSPPITRDRGRVPTNEKLFF
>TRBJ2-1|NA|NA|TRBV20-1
TGCAGTGCTAGAGATATACCCCGGGCGAAGGAGCAGTTCTTC
CSARDIPRAKEQFF
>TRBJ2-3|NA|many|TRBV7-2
TGTGCCAGCAGCTTAGGAGGGAAGGGGTCAGATACGCAGTATTTT
CASSLGGKGSDTQYF
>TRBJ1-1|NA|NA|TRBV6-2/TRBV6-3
TGTGCCAGCAGTTACAAGGTGTCGGGCCTTCTGAACACTGAAGCTTTCTTT
CASSYKVSGLLNTEAFF
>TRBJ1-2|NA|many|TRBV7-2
TGTGCCAGCAGCTCGTACAGGGAAGGGGCTGGCTACACCTTC
CASSSYREGAGYTF
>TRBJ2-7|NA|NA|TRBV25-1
TGTGCCAGCAGGGAAACGGGCTTCAATTACGAGCAGTACTTC
CASRETGFNYEQYF
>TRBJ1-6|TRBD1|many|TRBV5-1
TGCGCCAGCAGGAGAGGGACAGCGGATAATTCACCCCTCCACTTT
CASRRGTADNSPLHF
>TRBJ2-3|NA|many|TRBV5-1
TGCGCCAGCAGCTCGGGCAGGGTTCAAGATACGCAGTATTTT
CASSSGRVQDTQYF
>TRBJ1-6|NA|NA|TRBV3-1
TGTGCCAGCAGCCCCCCGGCGACCGTCTATAATTCACCCCTCCACTTT
CASSPPATVYNSPLHF
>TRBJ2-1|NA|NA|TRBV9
TGTGCCAGCAGCCCAGGGGTAGAAAATGAGCAGTTCTTC
CASSPGVENEQFF
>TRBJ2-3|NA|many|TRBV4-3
TGCGCCAGCAGCCAAGCAGTTAACCGGGGCACAGATACGCAGTATTTT
CASSQAVNRGTDTQYF
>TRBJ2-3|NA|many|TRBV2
TGTGCCAGCAGTGACTTAGGGGGGTATACGCAGTATTTT
CASSDLGGYTQYF
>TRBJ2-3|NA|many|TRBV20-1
TGCAGTGCTAGAGCCCCAAACGGAAATACGCAGTATTTT
CSARAPNGNTQYF
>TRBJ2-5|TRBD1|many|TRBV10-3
TGTGCCATCAGGGGACAGGGACAAGAGACCCAGTACTTC
CAIRGQGQETQYF